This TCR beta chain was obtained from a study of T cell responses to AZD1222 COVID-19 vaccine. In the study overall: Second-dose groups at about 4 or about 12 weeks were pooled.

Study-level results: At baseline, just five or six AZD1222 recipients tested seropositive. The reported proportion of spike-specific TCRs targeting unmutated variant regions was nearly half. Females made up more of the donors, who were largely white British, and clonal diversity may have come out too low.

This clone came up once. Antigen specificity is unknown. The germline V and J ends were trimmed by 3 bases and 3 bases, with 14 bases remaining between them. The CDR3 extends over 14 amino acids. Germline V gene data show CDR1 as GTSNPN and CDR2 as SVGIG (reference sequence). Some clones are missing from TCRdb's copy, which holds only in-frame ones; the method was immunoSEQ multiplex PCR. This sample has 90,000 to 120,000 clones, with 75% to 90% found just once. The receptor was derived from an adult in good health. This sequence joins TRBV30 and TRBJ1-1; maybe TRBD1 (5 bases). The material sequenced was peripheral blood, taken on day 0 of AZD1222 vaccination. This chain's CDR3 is CAWRGALKDTEAFF. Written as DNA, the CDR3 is TGTGCCTGGAGAGGGGCGCTAAAGGACACTGAAGCTTTCTTT.